The T cell receptor (beta chain) under discussion was sequenced for a study of naive and memory T cell subsets. An oligonucleotide containing a UMI was ligated to the 3' end of TCR cDNA. This clonotype occurred many times. CDR1 DFQATT and CDR2 SNEGSKA come from the germline V gene (reference sequence). The length of the CDR3 is 14 residues. The V and J ends lost 2 bases and 1 base respectively, with 11 bases between them. Ligated cDNA underwent four rounds of PCR with nested alpha and beta constant region primers and SP2. MiXCR, applied by TCRdb to the 5' RACE reads, yields one record per CDR3 protein. The table lists 55,000 to 70,000 distinct CDR3 sequences, under 8.5% of them singletons.

The chain uses TRBV20-1 and TRBJ1-1; D is uncertain. This receptor was identified in a male donor in good health. In DNA form, the CDR3 reads TGCAGTGCTAGATACCCCGTCACGAACACTGAAGCTTTCTTT. Translation gives CSARYPVTNTEAFF.